Listed below are T cell receptor beta chains from one sample, sequenced in a study of blood T cell repertoires in COVID-19. Generated by immunoSEQ multiplex PCR, the TCRdb table keeps only in-frame clones and is missing some. Here the sample spans about 190,000 clones, about 83% being singletons. The specimen sequenced was peripheral blood. Every receptor here comes from a man aged 45-60 years with active or convalescent COVID-19. CDR3s include the opening cysteine and the closing phenylalanine or tryptophan.

14 | TRBJ1-6 | TRBV5-1 | CASSPVGGRSPLHF
14 | TRBJ1-1 | TRBV7-8 | CASSSTGGRAEAFF
22 | TRBJ2-1 | TRBV28 | CASSAGAMISPYSPLSYNEQFF
13 | TRBJ2-7 | TRBV28 | CASSSPGAYEQYF
14 | TRBJ2-3 | TRBV2 | CASRAEQGTDTQYF
15 | TRBJ2-7 | TRBV5-1 | CASSLRREASYEQYF
18 | TRBJ1-1 | TRBV21-1 | CASSKGPLDRGVSTEAFF
16 | TRBJ2-5 | TRBV10-2 | CASSSRLAGLKETQYF
16 | TRBJ2-5 | TRBV6-1 | CASREGPAVFQETQYF
14 | TRBJ2-7 | TRBV11-2 | CASTTVGISYEQYF
13 | TRBJ2-7 | TRBV11-2 | CASSSGTGYEQYF
15 | TRBJ2-1 | TRBV9 | CASSVRAGEYNEQFF
16 | TRBJ2-1 | TRBV5-1 | CASSLVSSGSYNEQFF
13 | TRBJ2-1 | TRBV5-1 | CASSLYAAREQFF
17 | TRBJ2-5 | TRBV7-2 | CASSPRLAGALQETQYF
14 | TRBJ1-5 | TRBV11-2 | CASSHDRGGQPQHF
16 | TRBJ1-1 | TRBV2 | CASREVLQGKNAEAFF
15 | TRBJ2-5 | TRBV6-2/TRBV6-3 | CASSLILGIGKTQYF
14 | TRBJ2-7 | TRBV19 | CATSFSGSSYEQYF
12 | TRBJ2-1 | TRBV3-1/TRBV3-2 | CASSLLSGEPFF
12 | TRBJ2-3 | TRBV29-1 | CSVEEGRGTQYF
13 | TRBJ1-3 | TRBV5-4 | CASSLDEGNTIYF
14 | TRBJ2-3 | TRBV24-1 | CATGLAAHRDTQYF